The 2 T cell receptor beta chains listed next were all sequenced from one sample in a study of regulatory T cells in long-lasting Graves disease. The time point: newly diagnosed GD, antithyroid drugs for less than 3 months. Generation of the TCR library employed RNA extracted from PBMCs. The TCR beta library used iRepertoire HTBI primers with Arm-PCR amplification of CDR3. In TCRdb, the multiplex PCR reads were re-called with MiXCR into one record per CDR3 protein. Here the sample spans about 470,000 distinct CDR3 sequences, roughly 15% being singletons. These records were also assigned to another study, of T cells in Graves' hyperthyroidism and ophthalmopathy.

The specimen comprised peripheral blood mononuclear cells (PBMCs), sampled at new diagnosis, from a patient treated with antithyroid drugs. Receptor source: a man aged 35 to 55 with Graves disease.

This clonotype has a count of ten or more. The chain carries TRBV5-1 and TRBJ2-3; 8 bases are a match to TRBD1. The CDR3 runs to 13 residues. V was clipped by 4 bases and J by 5 bases; unmatched bases: 3. Germline CDR1 is SGHRS and CDR2 is YFSETQ. The CDR3 DNA reads as TGCGCCAGCAGCGGCGACAGGGGAGATACGCAGTATTTT. Its protein is CASSGDRGDTQYF.

This clonotype was seen once. Because the CDR3's place on the DNA is in doubt, the DNA is left out and the CDR3 is given as listed by TCRdb. V is TRBV30 and J is TRBJ2-2; the table's D call TRBD2 went unverified against the DNA. Germline values: CDR1 GTSNPN, CDR2 SVGIG (reference sequence). The CDR3 is 14 amino acids in total, end residues counted. The chain's CDR3 is CAWMGLAVPGSCFF.